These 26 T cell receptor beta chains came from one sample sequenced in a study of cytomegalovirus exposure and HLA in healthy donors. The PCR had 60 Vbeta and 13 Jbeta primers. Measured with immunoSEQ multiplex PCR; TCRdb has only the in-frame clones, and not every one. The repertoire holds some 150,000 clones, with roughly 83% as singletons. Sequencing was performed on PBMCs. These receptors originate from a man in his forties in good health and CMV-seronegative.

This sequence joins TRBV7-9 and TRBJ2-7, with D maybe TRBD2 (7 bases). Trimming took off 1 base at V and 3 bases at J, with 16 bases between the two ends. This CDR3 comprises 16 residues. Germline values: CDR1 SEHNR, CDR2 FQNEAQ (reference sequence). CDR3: CASSLVLGGQSYEQYF. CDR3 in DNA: TGTGCCAGCAGCTTAGTCCTGGGGGGGCAGAGCTACGAGCAGTACTTC.

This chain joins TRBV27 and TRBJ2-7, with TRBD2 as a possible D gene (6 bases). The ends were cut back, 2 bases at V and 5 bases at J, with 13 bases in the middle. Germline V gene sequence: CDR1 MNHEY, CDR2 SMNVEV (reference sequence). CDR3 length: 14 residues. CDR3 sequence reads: CASSLNGGSHEQYF. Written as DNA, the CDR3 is TGTGCCAGCAGTTTAAATGGGGGGTCCCACGAGCAGTACTTC.

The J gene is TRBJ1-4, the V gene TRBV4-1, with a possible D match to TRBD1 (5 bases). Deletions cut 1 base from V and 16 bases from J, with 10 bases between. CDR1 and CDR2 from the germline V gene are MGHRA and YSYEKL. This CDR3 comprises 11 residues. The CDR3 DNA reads TGCGCCAGCAGCCAAGGGGGCCTCTCGTTTTTT. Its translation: CASSQGGLSFF.

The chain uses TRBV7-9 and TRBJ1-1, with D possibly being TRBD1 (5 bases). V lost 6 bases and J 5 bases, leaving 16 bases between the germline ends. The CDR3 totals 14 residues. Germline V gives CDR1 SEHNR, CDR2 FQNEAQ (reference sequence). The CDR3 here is CASRRDSPNTEAFF. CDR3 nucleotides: TGTGCCAGCAGGCGTGACAGTCCCAATACTGAAGCTTTCTTT.

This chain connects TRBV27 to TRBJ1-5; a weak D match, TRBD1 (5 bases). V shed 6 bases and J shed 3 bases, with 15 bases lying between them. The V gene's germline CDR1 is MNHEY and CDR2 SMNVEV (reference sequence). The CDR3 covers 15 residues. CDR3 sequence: CASSPSRQFNQPQHF. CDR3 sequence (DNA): TGTGCCAGCAGCCCCTCTCGACAGTTCAATCAGCCCCAGCATTTT.

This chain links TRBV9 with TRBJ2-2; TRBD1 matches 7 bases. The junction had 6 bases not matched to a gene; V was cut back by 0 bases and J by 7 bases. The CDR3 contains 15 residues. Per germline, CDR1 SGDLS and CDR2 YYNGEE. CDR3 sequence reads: CASSVADRVGGELFF. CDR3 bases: TGTGCCAGCAGCGTAGCCGACAGGGTGGGCGGGGAGCTGTTTTTT.

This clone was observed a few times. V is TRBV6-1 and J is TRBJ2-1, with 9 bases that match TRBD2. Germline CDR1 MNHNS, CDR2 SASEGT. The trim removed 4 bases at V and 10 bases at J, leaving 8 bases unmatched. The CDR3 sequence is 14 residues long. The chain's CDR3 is CASSVGSGRDEQFF. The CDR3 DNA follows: TGTGCCAGCAGTGTGGGTAGCGGGAGAGACGAGCAGTTCTTC.

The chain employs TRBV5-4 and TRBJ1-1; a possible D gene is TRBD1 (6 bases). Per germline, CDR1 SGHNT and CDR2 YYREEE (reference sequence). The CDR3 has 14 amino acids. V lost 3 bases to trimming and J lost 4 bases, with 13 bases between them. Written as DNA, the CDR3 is TGTGCCAGCAGCTACAACAGGGAGCGCACTGAAGCTTTCTTT. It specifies CASSYNRERTEAFF. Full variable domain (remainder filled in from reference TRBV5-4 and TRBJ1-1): ETGVTQSPTHLIKTRGQQVTLRCSSQSGHNTVSWYQQALGQGPQFIFQYYREEENGRGNFPPRFSGLQFPNYSSELNVNALELDDSALYLCASSYNRERTEAFFGQGTRLTVV.

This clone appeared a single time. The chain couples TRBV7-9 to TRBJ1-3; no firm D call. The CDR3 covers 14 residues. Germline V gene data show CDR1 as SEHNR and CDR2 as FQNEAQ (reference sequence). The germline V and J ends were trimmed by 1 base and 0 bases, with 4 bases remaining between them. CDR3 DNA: TGTGCCAGCAGCTTAGGGAGCTCTGGAAACACCATATATTTT. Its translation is CASSLGSSGNTIYF. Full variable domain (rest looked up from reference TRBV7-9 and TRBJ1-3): DTGVSQNPRHKITKRGQNVTFRCDPISEHNRLYWYRQTLGQGPEFLTYFQNEAQLEKSRLLSDRFSAERPKGSFSTLEIQRTEQGDSAMYLCASSLGSSGNTIYFGEGSWLTVV.

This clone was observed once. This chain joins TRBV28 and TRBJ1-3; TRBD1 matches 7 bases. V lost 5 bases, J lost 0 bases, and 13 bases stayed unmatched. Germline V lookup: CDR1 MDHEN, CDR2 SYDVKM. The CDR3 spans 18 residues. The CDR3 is CASSKGAGIYRSGNTIYF. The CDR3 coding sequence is TGTGCCAGCAGTAAGGGGGCAGGGATTTACCGCTCTGGAAACACCATATATTTT.

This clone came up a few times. The CDR3 DNA follows: TGTGCCAGCACCTTGCTAGCGGGGGGCTCTGGGGCCAACGTCCTGACTTTC. Translated: CASTLLAGGSGANVLTF. The chain joins TRBV2 to TRBJ2-6; 11 nucleotides line up with TRBD2. V lost 7 bases to trimming and J lost 0 bases; unmatched junction nucleotides: 5. The CDR3 runs 17 residues. Germline V gives CDR1 SNHLY, CDR2 FYNNEI.

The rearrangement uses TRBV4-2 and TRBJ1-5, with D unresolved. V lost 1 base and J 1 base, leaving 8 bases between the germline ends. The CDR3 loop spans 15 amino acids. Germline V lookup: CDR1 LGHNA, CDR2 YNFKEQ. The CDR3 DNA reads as TGTGCCAGCAGCCAAGTGTTACAGAGCAATCAGCCCCAGCATTTT. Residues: CASSQVLQSNQPQHF.

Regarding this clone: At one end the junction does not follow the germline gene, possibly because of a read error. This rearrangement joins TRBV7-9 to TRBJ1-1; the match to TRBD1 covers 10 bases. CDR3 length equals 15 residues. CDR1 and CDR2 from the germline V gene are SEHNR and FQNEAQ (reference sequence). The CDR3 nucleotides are TGTTCCAGCAGCTTAGGGAGGACAGGGGGCACTGAAGCTTTCTTT. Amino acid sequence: CSSSLGRTGGTEAFF.

The CDR3 DNA sequence: TGTGCCAGCAGTGAAACGAGACAGGGGGCCTCACCCCTCCACTTT. It translates to CASSETRQGASPLHF. The chain has TRBV6-4 and TRBJ1-6, with 10 bases identical to TRBD1. The CDR3 spans 15 residues. CDR1 is MRHNA and CDR2 is SNTAGT in the germline V gene. With V trimmed by 3 bases and J by 10 bases, 6 bases remained unmatched.

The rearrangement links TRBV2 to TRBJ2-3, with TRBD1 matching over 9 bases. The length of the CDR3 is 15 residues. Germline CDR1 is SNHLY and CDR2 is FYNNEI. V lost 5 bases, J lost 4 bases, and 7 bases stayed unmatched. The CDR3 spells CASSSRGTGSDTQYF. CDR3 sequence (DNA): TGTGCCAGCAGTTCGAGGGGGACAGGGTCAGATACGCAGTATTTT.

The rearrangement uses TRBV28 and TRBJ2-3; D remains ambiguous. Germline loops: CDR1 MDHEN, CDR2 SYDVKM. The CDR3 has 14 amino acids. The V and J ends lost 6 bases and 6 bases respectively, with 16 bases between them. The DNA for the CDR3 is TGTGCCAGCAGCCTTGGCAGCCCCGGGGATACGCAGTATTTT. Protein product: CASSLGSPGDTQYF.

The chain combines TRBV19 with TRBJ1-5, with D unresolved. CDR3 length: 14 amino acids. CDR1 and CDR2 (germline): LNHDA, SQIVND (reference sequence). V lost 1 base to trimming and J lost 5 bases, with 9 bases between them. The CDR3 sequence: CASSIGGWDQPQHF. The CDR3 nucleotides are TGTGCCAGTAGTATAGGAGGGTGGGATCAGCCCCAGCATTTT.

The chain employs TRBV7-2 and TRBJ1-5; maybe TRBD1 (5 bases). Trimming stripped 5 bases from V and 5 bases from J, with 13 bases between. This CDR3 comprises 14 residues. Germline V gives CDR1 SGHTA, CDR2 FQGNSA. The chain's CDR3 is CASSPGQTYQPQHF. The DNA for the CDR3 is TGTGCCAGCAGCCCCGGACAAACCTATCAGCCCCAGCATTTT.

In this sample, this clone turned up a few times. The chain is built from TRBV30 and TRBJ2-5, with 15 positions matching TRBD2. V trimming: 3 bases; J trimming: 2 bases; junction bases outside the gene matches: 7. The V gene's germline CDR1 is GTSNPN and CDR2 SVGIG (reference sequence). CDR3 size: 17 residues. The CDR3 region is CAWSRGLAGGGQETQYF. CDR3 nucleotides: TGTGCCTGGAGCCGGGGACTAGCGGGAGGTGGGCAAGAGACCCAGTACTTC.

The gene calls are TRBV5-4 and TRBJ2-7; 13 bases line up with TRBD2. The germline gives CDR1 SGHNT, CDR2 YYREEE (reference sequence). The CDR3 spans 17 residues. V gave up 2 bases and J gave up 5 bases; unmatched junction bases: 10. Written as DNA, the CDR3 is TGTGCCAGCAGCTTAAAGAGACTAGCGGGAGGTAACAACGAGCAGTACTTC. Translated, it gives CASSLKRLAGGNNEQYF.

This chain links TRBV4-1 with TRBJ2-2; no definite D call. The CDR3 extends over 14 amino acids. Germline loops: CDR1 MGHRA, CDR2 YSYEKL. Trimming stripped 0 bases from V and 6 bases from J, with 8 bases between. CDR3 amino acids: CASSQEPAAGELFF. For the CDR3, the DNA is TGCGCCAGCAGCCAAGAGCCCGCAGCCGGGGAGCTGTTTTTT.

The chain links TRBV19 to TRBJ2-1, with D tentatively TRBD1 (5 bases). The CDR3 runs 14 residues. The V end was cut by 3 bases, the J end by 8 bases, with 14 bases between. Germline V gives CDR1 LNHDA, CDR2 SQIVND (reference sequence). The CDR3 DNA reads TGTGCCAGTAGTATGGTGTTAGGGGTACATGAGCAGTTCTTC. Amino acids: CASSMVLGVHEQFF.

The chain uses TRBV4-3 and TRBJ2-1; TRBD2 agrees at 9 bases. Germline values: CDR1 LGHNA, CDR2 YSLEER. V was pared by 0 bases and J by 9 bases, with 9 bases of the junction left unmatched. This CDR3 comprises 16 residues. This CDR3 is CASSQDVIAGAGEQFF. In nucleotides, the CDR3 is TGCGCCAGCAGCCAAGATGTGATAGCGGGAGCGGGTGAGCAGTTCTTC.

The CDR3 protein is CASSHLYNEQFF. The CDR3 nucleotides read TGCGCCAGCAGCCATCTATACAATGAGCAGTTCTTC. The chain combines TRBV4-1 with TRBJ2-1; D is uncertain. The CDR3 runs 12 residues. Germline lookup yields CDR1 MGHRA and CDR2 YSYEKL. V was shortened by 3 bases and J by 4 bases, with 4 bases between the two germline ends.

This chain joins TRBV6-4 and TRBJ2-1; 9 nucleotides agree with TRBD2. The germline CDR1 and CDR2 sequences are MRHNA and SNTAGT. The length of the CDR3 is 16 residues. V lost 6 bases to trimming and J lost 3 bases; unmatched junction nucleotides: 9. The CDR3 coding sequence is TGTGCCAGCAGCCTGCTGGCTAGCGGGATCTACAATGAGCAGTTCTTC. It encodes CASSLLASGIYNEQFF.

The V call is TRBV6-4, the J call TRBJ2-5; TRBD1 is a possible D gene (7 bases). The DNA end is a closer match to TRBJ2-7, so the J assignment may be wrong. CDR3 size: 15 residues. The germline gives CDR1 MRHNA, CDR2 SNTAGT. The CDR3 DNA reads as TGTGCCAGCAGTGCTGCGGGACAGACTTGTTACGAGCAGTACTTC. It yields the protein CASSAAGQTCYEQYF.